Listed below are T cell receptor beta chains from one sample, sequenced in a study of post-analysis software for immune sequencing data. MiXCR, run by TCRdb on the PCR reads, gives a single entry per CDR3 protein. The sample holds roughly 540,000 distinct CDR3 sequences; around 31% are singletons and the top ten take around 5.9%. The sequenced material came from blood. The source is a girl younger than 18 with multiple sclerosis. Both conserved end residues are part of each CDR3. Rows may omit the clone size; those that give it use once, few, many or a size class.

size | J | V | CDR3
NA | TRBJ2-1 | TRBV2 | CASSELAGGQGEQFF
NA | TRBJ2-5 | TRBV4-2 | CVSSQDKGETQYF
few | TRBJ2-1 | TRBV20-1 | CSAQPGDRGYNEQFF
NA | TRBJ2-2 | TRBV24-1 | CATSDEGSYTGELFF
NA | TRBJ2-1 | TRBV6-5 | CASSYRATREHTYNEQFF
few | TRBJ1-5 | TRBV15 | CATSRVGVLPQHF
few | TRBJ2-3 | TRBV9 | CASSPHARPDTQYF
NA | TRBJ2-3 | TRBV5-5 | CASSFSGTPSTDTQYF
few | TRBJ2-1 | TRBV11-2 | CASSSILQGRGDEQFF
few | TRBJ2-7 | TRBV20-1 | CSARAPRSQQYF
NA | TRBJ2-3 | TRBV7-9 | CASSLPPGQGKDTQYF
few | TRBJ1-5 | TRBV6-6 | CASSYSGTGSNQPQHF
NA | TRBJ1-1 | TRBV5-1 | CASSLVSGAGGTEAFF
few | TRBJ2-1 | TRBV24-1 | CATSGANEQFF
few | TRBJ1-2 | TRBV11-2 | CASSLGTGRMGYTF
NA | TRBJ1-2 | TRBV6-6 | CASSSRGRGRSYGYTF
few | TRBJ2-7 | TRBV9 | CASSEDLLSYEQYF
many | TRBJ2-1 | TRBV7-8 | CASSRGTGGTYNEQFF
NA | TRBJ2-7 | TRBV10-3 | CAINRDYSYEQYF
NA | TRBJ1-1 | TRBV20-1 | CSPCSGLEAFF
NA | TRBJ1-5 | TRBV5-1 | CASSPRGEQPQHF
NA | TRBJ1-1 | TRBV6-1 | CASSPGLRITEAFF
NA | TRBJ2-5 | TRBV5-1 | CASSWGNAGAGLEETQYF
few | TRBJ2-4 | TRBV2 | CASGTSGGKNIQYF
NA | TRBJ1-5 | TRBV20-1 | CSARDWGGVNQPQHF
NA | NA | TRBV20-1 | CSAIPSPAGGMETQYF
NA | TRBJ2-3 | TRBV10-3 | CAIRKGQGGVGTDTQYF
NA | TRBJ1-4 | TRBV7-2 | CASSKQMAPNEKLFF
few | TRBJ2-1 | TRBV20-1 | CSAPTSGGAYEQFF
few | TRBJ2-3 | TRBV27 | CASMVQGAHGDTQYF
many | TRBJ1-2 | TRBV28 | CASSLLGGYTF
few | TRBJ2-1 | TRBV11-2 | CASSARAGGYYNEQFF
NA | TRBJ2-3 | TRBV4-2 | CASRKRGEGTDTQYF
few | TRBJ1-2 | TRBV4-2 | CASSQEGQGDTNYGYTF
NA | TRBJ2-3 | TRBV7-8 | CASSTEDTQYF
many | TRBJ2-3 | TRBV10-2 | CASSPVYASTDTQYF
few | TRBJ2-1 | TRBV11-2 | CASSLDSQGQFF
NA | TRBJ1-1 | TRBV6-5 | CASSNPARGVTEAFF
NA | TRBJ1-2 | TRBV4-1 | CASSQDSGGPYGYTF
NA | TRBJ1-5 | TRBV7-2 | CASSLEGQGWGPQHF
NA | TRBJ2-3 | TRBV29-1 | CSVEEGGQGRDTQYF
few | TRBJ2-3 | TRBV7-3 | CASGDSGADTQYF
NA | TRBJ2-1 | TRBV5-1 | CASRRTSGTVEQFF
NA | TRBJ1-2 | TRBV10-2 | CASSEAAGPMHYGYTF
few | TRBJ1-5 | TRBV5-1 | CASSLSGQGHQPQHF
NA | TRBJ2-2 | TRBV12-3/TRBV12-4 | CASSTSGGSRELFF